Here is one T cell receptor (beta chain) with its context. The data belong to a study of T cell responses to AZD1222 COVID-19 vaccine. Libraries were prepared by immunoSEQ multiplex PCR; TCRdb keeps only in-frame clonotypes and omits some of them. The repertoire holds 170,000 or so clones, with 90% as singletons. The CDR3 has 14 residues. CDR1 is LNHDA and CDR2 is SQIVND in the germline V gene (reference sequence). The V end was cut by 11 bases, the J end by 4 bases, with 18 bases between. This chain joins TRBV19 and TRBJ1-3; the D gene is possibly TRBD1 (6 bases). This receptor was taken from an adult in good health. Here the sequenced sample was peripheral blood, taken on day 0 of AZD1222 vaccination. The CDR3 protein is CASTGLEVGNTIYF. The DNA for the CDR3 is TGTGCCTCAACAGGGTTGGAAGTCGGAAACACCATATATTTT.